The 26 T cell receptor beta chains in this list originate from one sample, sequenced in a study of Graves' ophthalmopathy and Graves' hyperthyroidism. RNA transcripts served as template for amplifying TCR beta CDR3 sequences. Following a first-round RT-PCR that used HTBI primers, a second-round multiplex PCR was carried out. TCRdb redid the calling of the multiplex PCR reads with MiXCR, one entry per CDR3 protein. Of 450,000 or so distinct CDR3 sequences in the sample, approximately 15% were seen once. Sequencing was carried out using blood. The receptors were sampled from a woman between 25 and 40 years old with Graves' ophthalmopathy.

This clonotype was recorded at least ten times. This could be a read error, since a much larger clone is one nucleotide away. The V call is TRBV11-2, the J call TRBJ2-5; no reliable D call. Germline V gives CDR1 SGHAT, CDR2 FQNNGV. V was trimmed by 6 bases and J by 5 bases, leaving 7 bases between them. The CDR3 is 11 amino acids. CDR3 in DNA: TGTGCCAGCAGATTACGGGAGACCCAGTACTTC. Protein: CASRLRETQYF.

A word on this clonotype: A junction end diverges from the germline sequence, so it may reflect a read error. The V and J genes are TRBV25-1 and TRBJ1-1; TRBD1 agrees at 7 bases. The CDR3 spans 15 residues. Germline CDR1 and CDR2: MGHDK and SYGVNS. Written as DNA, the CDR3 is TGTGCCATCAGTGACACAGGGGCCGGGGACACTGAAGCTTTCTTT. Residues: CAISDTGAGDTEAFF.

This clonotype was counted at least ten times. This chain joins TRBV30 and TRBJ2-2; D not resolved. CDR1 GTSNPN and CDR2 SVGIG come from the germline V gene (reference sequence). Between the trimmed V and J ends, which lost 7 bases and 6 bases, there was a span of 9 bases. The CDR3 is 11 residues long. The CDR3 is CASISAGELFF. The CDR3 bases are TGTGCCTCTATCAGTGCCGGGGAGCTGTTTTTT.

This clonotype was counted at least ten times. CDR3 region: CASSYSIPLLGAGVGETQYF. CDR3 bases: TGTGCCAGCAGTTACTCGATCCCCCTCCTTGGAGCGGGCGTGGGGGAGACCCAGTACTTC. The J gene is TRBJ2-5, the V gene TRBV6-2 or TRBV6-3; D is possibly TRBD2 (6 bases). The CDR3 is 20 residues long. Trimming stripped 0 bases from V and 5 bases from J, with 28 bases between. CDR1 is MNHEY and CDR2 is SVGEGT in the germline V gene.

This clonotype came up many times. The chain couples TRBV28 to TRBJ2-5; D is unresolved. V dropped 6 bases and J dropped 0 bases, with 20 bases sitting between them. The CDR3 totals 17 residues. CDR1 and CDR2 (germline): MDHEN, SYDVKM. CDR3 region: CASSLRMGSLYQETQYF. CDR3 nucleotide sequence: TGTGCCAGCAGCCTGCGAATGGGGTCGTTGTACCAAGAGACCCAGTACTTC.

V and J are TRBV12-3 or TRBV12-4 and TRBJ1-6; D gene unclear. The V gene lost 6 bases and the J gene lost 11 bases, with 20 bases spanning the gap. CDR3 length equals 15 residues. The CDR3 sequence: CASSPGVAPGAPLHF. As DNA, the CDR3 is TGTGCCAGCAGCCCTGGGGTGGCCCCGGGAGCACCCCTCCACTTT.

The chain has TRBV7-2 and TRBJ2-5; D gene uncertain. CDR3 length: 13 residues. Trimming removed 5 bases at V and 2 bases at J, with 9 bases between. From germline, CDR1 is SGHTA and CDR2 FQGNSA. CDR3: CASSRVVQETQYF. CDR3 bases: TGTGCCAGCAGCAGGGTCGTTCAAGAGACCCAGTACTTC.

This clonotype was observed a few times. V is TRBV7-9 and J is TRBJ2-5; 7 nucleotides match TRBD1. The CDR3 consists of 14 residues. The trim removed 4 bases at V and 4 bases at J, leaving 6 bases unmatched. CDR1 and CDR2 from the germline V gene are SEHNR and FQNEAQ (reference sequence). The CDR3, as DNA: TGTGCCAGCAGCTCCAAGACAGGGCGAGAGACCCAGTACTTC. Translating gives CASSSKTGRETQYF.

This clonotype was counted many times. In nucleotides, the CDR3 is TGTGCCAGCAGTGCTGTACAGGGGTCGAACTATGGCTACACCTTC. It is translated as CASSAVQGSNYGYTF. V usage is TRBV6-1 and J usage is TRBJ1-2; 7 positions agree with TRBD1. CDR1 and CDR2 (germline): MNHNS, SASEGT. With V trimmed by 4 bases and J by 2 bases, 7 bases remained unmatched. The CDR3 runs 15 residues.

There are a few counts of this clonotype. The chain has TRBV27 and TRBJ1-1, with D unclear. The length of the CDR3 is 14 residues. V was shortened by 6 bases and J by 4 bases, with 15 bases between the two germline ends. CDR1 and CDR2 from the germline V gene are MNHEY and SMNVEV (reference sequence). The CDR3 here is CASSSGLDTTEAFF. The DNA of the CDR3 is TGTGCCAGCAGCTCGGGCCTCGATACCACTGAAGCTTTCTTT.

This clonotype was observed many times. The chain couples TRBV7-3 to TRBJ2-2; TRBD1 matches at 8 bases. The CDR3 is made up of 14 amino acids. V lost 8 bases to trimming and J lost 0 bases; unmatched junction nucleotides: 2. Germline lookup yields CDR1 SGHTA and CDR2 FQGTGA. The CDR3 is CASGQGANTGELFF. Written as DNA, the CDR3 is TGTGCCAGCGGACAGGGCGCGAACACCGGGGAGCTGTTTTTT.

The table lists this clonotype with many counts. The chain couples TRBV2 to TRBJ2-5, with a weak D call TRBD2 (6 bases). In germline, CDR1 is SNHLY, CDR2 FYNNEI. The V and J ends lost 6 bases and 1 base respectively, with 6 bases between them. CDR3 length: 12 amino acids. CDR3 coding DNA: TGTGCCAGCAGGACTAGCCAAGAGACCCAGTACTTC. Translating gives CASRTSQETQYF.

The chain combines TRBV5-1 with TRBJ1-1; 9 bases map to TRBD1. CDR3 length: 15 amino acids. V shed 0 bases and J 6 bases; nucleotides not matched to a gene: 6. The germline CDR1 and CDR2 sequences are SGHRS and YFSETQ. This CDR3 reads CASSLEQGARSEAFF. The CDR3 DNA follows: TGCGCCAGCAGCTTGGAACAGGGGGCGAGGTCTGAAGCTTTCTTT.

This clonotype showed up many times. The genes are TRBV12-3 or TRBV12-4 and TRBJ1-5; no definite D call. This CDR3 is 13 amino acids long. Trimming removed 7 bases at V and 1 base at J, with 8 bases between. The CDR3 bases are TGTGCCAGCAAGGGTCAGAGCAATCAGCCCCAGCATTTT. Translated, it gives CASKGQSNQPQHF.

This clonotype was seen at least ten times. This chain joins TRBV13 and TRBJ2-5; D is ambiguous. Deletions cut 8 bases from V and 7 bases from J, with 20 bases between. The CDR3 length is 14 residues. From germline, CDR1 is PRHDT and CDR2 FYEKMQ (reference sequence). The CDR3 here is CASLWRGELATQYF. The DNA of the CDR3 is TGTGCCAGCCTCTGGCGAGGAGAATTGGCGACCCAGTACTTC.

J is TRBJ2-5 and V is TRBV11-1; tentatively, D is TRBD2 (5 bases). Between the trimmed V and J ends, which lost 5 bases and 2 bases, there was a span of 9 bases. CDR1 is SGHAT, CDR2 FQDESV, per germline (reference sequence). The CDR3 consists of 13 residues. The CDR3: CASSKDWQETQYF. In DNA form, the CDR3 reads TGTGCCAGCAGCAAGGACTGGCAAGAGACCCAGTACTTC.

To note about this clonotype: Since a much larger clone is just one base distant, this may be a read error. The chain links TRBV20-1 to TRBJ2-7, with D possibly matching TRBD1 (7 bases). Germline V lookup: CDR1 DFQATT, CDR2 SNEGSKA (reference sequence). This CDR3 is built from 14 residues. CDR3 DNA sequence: TGCACTGCTAGGGGGCGGGGACCCCTTTACGAGCAGTACTTC. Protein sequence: CTARGRGPLYEQYF.

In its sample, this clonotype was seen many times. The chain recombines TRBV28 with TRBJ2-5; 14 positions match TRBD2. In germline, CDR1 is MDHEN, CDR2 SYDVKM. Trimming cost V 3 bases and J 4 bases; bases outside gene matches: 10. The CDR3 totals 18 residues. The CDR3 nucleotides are TGTGCCAGCAGTTTTCCGGGACTAGCGGGAGCATTCCGAGAGACCCAGTACTTC. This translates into CASSFPGLAGAFRETQYF.

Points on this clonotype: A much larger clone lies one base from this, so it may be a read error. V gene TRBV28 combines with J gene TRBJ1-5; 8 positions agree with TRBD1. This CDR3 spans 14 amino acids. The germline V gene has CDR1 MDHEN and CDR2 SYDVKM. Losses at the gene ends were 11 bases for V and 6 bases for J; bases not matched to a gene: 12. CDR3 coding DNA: TGTGCCTGCCTCCGCAGGGGGCAGGGTCAGCCCCAGCATTTT. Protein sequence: CACLRRGQGQPQHF.

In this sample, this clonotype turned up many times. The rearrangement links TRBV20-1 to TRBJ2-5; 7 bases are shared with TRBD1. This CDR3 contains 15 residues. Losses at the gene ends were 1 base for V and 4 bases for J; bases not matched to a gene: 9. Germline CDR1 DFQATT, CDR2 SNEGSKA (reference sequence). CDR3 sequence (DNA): TGCAGTGCTAGAGCCCTGACAGGGAATCGAGAGACCCAGTACTTC. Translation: CSARALTGNRETQYF.

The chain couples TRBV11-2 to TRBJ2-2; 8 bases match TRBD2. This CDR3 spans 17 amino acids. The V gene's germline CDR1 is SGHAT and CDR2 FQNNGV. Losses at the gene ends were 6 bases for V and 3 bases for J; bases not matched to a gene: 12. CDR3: CASSYPVGGVDTGELFF. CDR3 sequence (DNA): TGTGCCAGCAGTTACCCGGTCGGGGGGGTCGACACCGGGGAGCTGTTTTTT.

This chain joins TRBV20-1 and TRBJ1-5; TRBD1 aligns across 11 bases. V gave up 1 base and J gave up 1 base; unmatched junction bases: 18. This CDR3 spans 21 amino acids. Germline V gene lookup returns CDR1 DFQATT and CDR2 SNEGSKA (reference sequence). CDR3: CSARAPVGTGGELGSNQPQHF. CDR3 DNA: TGCAGTGCTAGAGCCCCTGTTGGGACAGGGGGAGAATTAGGGAGCAATCAGCCCCAGCATTTT.

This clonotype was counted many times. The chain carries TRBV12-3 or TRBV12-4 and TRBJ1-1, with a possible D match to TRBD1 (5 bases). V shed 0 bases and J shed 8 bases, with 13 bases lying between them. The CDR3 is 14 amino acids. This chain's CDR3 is CASSLAGRRGEAFF. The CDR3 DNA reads TGTGCCAGCAGTTTAGCCGGGAGACGGGGGGAAGCTTTCTTT.

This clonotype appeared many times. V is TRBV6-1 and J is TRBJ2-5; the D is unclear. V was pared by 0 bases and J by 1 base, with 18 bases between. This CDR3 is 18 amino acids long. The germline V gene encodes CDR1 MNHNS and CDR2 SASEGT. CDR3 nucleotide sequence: TGTGCCAGCAGTGAAGCGCGGCAGGTCGGAAACTTCCAAGAGACCCAGTACTTC. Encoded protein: CASSEARQVGNFQETQYF.

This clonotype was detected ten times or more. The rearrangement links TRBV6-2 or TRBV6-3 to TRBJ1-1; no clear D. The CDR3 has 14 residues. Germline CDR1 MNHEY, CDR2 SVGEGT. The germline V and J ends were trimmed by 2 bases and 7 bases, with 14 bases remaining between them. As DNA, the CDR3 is TGTGCCAGCAGTTACGGCGGCAGCCTAGATGAAGCTTTCTTT. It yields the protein CASSYGGSLDEAFF.

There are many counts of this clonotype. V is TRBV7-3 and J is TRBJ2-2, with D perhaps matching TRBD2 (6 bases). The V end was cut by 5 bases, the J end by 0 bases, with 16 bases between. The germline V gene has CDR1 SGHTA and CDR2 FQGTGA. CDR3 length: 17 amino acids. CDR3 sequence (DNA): TGTGCCAGCAGCCCCACCGGGATAGCGGCGAACACCGGGGAGCTGTTTTTT. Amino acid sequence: CASSPTGIAANTGELFF.